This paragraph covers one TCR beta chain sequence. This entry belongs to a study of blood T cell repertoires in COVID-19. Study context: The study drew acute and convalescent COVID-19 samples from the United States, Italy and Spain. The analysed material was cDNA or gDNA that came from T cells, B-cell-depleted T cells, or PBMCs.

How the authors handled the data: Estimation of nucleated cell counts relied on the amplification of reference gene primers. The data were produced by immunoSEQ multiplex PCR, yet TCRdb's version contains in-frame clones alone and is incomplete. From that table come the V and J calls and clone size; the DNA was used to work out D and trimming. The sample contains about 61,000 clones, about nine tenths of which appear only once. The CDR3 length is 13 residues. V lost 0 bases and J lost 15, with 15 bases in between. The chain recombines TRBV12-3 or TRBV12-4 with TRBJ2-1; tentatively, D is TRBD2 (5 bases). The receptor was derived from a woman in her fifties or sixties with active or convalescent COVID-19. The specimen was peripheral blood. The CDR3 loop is CASSLAAIGGLFF. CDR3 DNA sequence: TGTGCCAGCAGTTTAGCGGCCATAGGAGGTCTGTTCTTC.